This TCR beta chain was captured by sequencing in a study of post-analysis software for immune sequencing data. Study-wide points: Under F measure analysis, samples from one preparation batch co-clustered strongly. Comparison of patients with controls showed 5 or 6 TRBV segments more frequent in patients, TRBV5-6, TRBV5-1 and TRBV20-1 among them.

There are many counts of this clonotype. Its specificity is unknown. The authors incorporated unique molecular identifiers into the TCR beta cDNA libraries. TCRdb re-analysed the PCR reads in MiXCR, keeping a single row per CDR3 protein. The table records about 400,000 distinct CDR3 sequences, approximately 38% of them present only once. The germline gives CDR1 MNHEY, CDR2 SVGAGI. The CDR3 runs 15 residues. V was clipped by 0 bases and J by 5 bases; unmatched bases: 5. Sample: blood. V is TRBV6-5 and J is TRBJ1-2; 8 nucleotides agree with TRBD1. This receptor was obtained from a girl under 18 with multiple sclerosis. The CDR3 DNA sequence: TGTGCCAGCAGTTACTCCTACAGGGGGGATTATGGCTACACCTTC. As protein: CASSYSYRGDYGYTF.